The present T cell receptor (beta chain) was sequenced within a study of PD-L1 blockade in urothelial cancer. At the level of the study: Patients took up atezolizumab at some point between 2012 and 2014 at 1,200 mg intravenously every 3 weeks. Previous chemotherapy exposure amounted to 0 to 3 regimens for patients.

The authors spiked synthetic TCR analog templates into each PCR. Clones were read by immunoSEQ multiplex PCR, and TCRdb kept only the in-frame ones, dropping some. The profile shows roughly 49,000 clones, about 85% of them singletons. Germline V gene lookup returns CDR1 SGHAT and CDR2 FQNNGV. The CDR3 is 14 amino acids. The trim removed 3 bases at V and 3 bases at J, leaving 3 bases unmatched. The rearrangement joins TRBV11-2 to TRBJ1-1; 8 nucleotides align to TRBD1. Material: PBMCs, obtained around atezolizumab (anti-PD-L1) treatment. The receptor's source is a man aged 55 to 70 with urothelial cancer. Here the CDR3 reads CASSFAGGHTEAFF. CDR3 in DNA: TGTGCCAGCAGCTTTGCAGGGGGCCACACTGAAGCTTTCTTT. Together with reference TRBV11-2 and TRBJ1-1, the CDR3 gives the full variable domain: EAGVAQSPRYKIIEKRQSVAFWCNPISGHATLYWYQQILGQGPKLLIQFQNNGVVDDSQLPKDRFSAERLKGVDSTLKIQPAKLEDSAVYLCASSFAGGHTEAFFGQGTRLTVV.